One sample yielded the 28 T cell receptor beta chains listed below, sequenced in a study of CD8+ T cells in alopecia areata listed by TCRdb under 2018. The receptor library was made with the immunoSEQ multiplex PCR assay. RNA was extracted from all samples and reverse transcribed into cDNA as template for TCR sequencing. Sourced from immuneACCESS, this table was stored by TCRdb with only in-frame sequences that have V and J called. A share of the clones is absent; for the studies checked, an unresolved V gene accounts for under half, and the remainder has no known explanation. A total of 110,000 to 150,000 clones appear in this sample, 62% of them only once. 36% of the sample rests with the top ten. The sequenced sample was CD8+ T cells sorted from blood. The receptor set was obtained from a human donor in good health.

This clone has more than one count but fewer than ten. This rearrangement joins TRBV9 to TRBJ2-5; D is ambiguous. Germline V gene data show CDR1 as SGDLS and CDR2 as YYNGEE. There are 14 residues in the CDR3. V was pared by 3 bases and J by 5 bases, with 14 bases between. In DNA, the CDR3 is TGTGCCAGCAGCGGCCCCCGGAGACCGGAGACCCAGTACTTC. This sequence encodes CASSGPRRPETQYF.

The chain couples TRBV4-1 to TRBJ1-1; TRBD1 might be the D (5 bases). Germline lookup yields CDR1 MGHRA and CDR2 YSYEKL. This CDR3 is 15 amino acids long. The germline V and J ends were trimmed by 1 base and 5 bases, with 14 bases remaining between them. The CDR3 here is CASSQVFGGFTEAFF. CDR3 nucleotides: TGCGCCAGCAGCCAAGTGTTTGGGGGGTTTACTGAAGCTTTCTTT.

The chain links TRBV5-6 to TRBJ2-5; 8 bases are shared with TRBD2. The CDR3 covers 15 residues. Per the germline V gene, CDR1 is SGHDT and CDR2 is YYEEEE. The V and J ends lost 4 bases and 5 bases, in that order; junction bases with no gene match: 10. For the CDR3, the DNA is TGTGCCAGCAGCGCCCCGGCGGGAGGCTTTGAGACCCAGTACTTC. As protein: CASSAPAGGFETQYF. The whole variable domain, filled in from reference TRBV5-6 and TRBJ2-5, reads DAGVTQSPTHLIKTRGQQVTLRCSPKSGHDTVSWYQQALGQGPQFIFQYYEEEERQRGNFPDRFSGHQFPNYSSELNVNALLLGDSALYLCASSAPAGGFETQYFGPGTRLLVL.

This clone was counted only a few times. This chain connects TRBV23-1 to TRBJ2-1; D is unresolved. TRBV23-1 is an open reading frame, and its role is uncertain. This CDR3 is 12 amino acids long. Between the trimmed V and J ends, which lost 0 bases and 8 bases, there was a span of 5 bases. Here the CDR3 reads CASSQSPDEQFF. CDR3 nucleotide sequence: TGCGCCAGCAGTCAATCGCCGGATGAGCAGTTCTTC.

This chain connects TRBV10-3 to TRBJ2-2; 7 bases match TRBD1. V trimming: 10 bases; J trimming: 9 bases; junction bases outside the gene matches: 14. The CDR3 loop spans 14 amino acids. CDR1 ENHRY and CDR2 SYGVKD come from the germline V gene. The DNA for the CDR3 is TGTGCCAGCCCCCCCGGACAGGAGGTATGGGAGCTGTTTTTT. It is translated as CASPPGQEVWELFF.

This clone was seen more than once but under ten times. The CDR3 DNA sequence: TGTGCCAGCAGCTTAAAAGTTCATGAGCAGTTCTTC. Translating gives CASSLKVHEQFF. The chain is built from TRBV7-9 and TRBJ2-1; unclear D gene. This CDR3 has 12 residues. Germline values: CDR1 SEHNR, CDR2 FQNEAQ (reference sequence). The V gene lost 2 bases and the J gene lost 8 bases, with 7 bases spanning the gap.

This clone came up once. CDR3 sequence reads: CASSEVGRTDTQYF. DNA for the CDR3: TGTGCCAGCAGTGAGGTGGGCCGCACAGATACGCAGTATTTT. The V and J genes are TRBV6-1 and TRBJ2-3; D ambiguous. Germline V lookup: CDR1 MNHNS, CDR2 SASEGT. V lost 3 bases and J lost 1, with 8 bases in between. CDR3 length: 14 residues.

V is TRBV29-1 and J is TRBJ2-2; no firm D call. Trimming shortened V by 6 bases and J by 3 bases, and 5 bases separated the two germline ends. The CDR3 runs to 11 residues. Germline CDR1 SQVTM, CDR2 ANQGSEA. DNA of the CDR3: TGCAGCGTCCAAGACACCGGGGAGCTGTTTTTT. Its protein is CSVQDTGELFF.

This sequence joins TRBV9 and TRBJ1-2, with D unclear. The germline V gene has CDR1 SGDLS and CDR2 YYNGEE. This CDR3 comprises 13 residues. Trimming stripped 4 bases from V and 2 bases from J, with 9 bases between. Written as DNA, the CDR3 is TGTGCCAGCAGCCCTGGGCCAAACTATGGCTACACCTTC. Encoded protein: CASSPGPNYGYTF.

This chain connects TRBV19 to TRBJ1-1, with D maybe TRBD1 (6 bases). V was clipped by 6 bases and J by 0 bases, with 11 bases between them. Germline V gene sequence: CDR1 LNHDA, CDR2 SQIVND (reference sequence). This CDR3 is built from 14 residues. This chain's CDR3 is CASRPGAVNTEAFF. The CDR3 DNA sequence: TGTGCCAGTAGGCCAGGGGCCGTGAACACTGAAGCTTTCTTT.

This sequence joins TRBV29-1 and TRBJ2-7, with 11 bases that match TRBD2. The V and J ends lost 4 bases and 9 bases, in that order; junction bases with no gene match: 8. From germline, CDR1 is SQVTM and CDR2 ANQGSEA. The CDR3 is 13 residues long. CDR3 in amino acids: CSVVTSGSIVQYF. The CDR3 DNA is TGCAGCGTTGTAACTAGCGGGAGTATCGTGCAGTACTTC.

This clone was counted between two and nine times. This chain uses TRBV9 with TRBJ2-6, with 10 nucleotides matching TRBD1. CDR3 length: 19 residues. Germline CDR1 SGDLS, CDR2 YYNGEE. V gave up 3 bases and J gave up 0 bases; unmatched junction bases: 9. CDR3 amino acids: CASSALPGQGYSGANVLTF. In nucleotides, the CDR3 is TGTGCCAGCAGCGCCCTCCCGGGACAGGGGTACTCTGGGGCCAACGTCCTGACTTTC.

This clone appeared a few times. The rearrangement joins TRBV5-6 to TRBJ2-5, with D perhaps matching TRBD1 or TRBD2 (5 bases each). From germline, CDR1 is SGHDT and CDR2 YYEEEE. The CDR3 is 15 amino acids. Trimming left V 0 bases short and J 5 bases short, with 14 bases between. CDR3 DNA sequence: TGTGCCAGCAGCTTGGACATCCGGGACCCCGAGACCCAGTACTTC. Translation gives CASSLDIRDPETQYF.

The V call is TRBV7-9, the J call TRBJ2-7, with D perhaps matching TRBD2 (5 bases). The CDR3 is 13 amino acids. Germline V lookup: CDR1 SEHNR, CDR2 FQNEAQ (reference sequence). V lost 5 bases, J lost 7 bases, and 15 bases lay in between. CDR3 sequence: CASSIKTDWEQYF. CDR3 coding DNA: TGTGCCAGCAGCATAAAGACGGACTGGGAGCAGTACTTC.

The V gene is TRBV1, the J gene TRBJ1-2; TRBD1 is the table's D call and was not checked against the DNA. TRBV1 is shown as a pseudogene. The CDR3 covers 18 residues. In nucleotides, the CDR3 is TGCACCAGCAGCCAACTTGGCAGGGCCCCCAAGAGAGACTATGGCTACACCTTC. Translated: CTSSQLGRAPKRDYGYTF.

V and J are TRBV7-8 and TRBJ2-6, with TRBD1 as a possible D gene (6 bases). The germline V gene encodes CDR1 SGHVS and CDR2 FQNEAQ. This CDR3 has 17 amino acids. Trimming cost V 6 bases and J 0 bases, with 15 bases left between them. In DNA form, the CDR3 reads TGTGCCAGCAGTCCTTCTCAGGGGTTCTCTGGGGCCAACGTCCTGACTTTC. Translated, it gives CASSPSQGFSGANVLTF.

The CDR3 DNA reads TGTGCCAGCAGCTTATGGGGGTACGGTGAGCAGTTCTTC. Protein sequence: CASSLWGYGEQFF. The rearrangement joins TRBV11-1 to TRBJ2-1; D assignment may be TRBD1 or TRBD2 (5 bases each). Trimming stripped 2 bases from V and 9 bases from J, with 11 bases between. In germline, CDR1 is SGHAT, CDR2 FQDESV (reference sequence). The CDR3 covers 13 residues.

V usage is TRBV6-5 and J usage is TRBJ2-3; 7 bases align to TRBD2. The germline CDR1 and CDR2 sequences are MNHEY and SVGAGI. V dropped 4 bases and J dropped 7; count of bases not matched to a gene: 8. This CDR3 has 14 residues. This CDR3 reads CASSSGGGGNTQYF. CDR3 DNA: TGTGCCAGCAGTTCCGGCGGGGGAGGGAATACGCAGTATTTT.

The chain uses TRBV27 and TRBJ2-5; 10 nucleotides match TRBD2. The germline V gene has CDR1 MNHEY and CDR2 SMNVEV (reference sequence). J gave up 5 bases and V 5 bases, and 11 bases lay outside the gene matches. This CDR3 is 16 amino acids long. The CDR3 spells CASSPWTSGQGETQYF. The CDR3 DNA is TGTGCCAGCAGTCCATGGACTAGCGGCCAAGGGGAGACCCAGTACTTC.

The V and J genes are TRBV28 and TRBJ1-5; D uncertain. V lost 5 bases and J lost 1, with 12 bases in between. Germline lookup yields CDR1 MDHEN and CDR2 SYDVKM. The CDR3 is 15 amino acids. The CDR3 loop is CASSPPSGSNQPQHF. The CDR3 DNA reads TGTGCCAGCAGTCCACCATCCGGGAGCAATCAGCCCCAGCATTTT.

The CDR3 loop is CASSLEQYHEQYF. CDR3 nucleotides: TGTGCCAGCAGCTTGGAGCAGTACCACGAGCAGTACTTC. V gene TRBV5-4 combines with J gene TRBJ2-7; no reliable D call. Trimming cost V 0 bases and J 5 bases, with 9 bases left between them. In germline, CDR1 is SGHNT, CDR2 YYREEE (reference sequence). This CDR3 has 13 residues.

This clone has a handful of counts. This chain joins TRBV29-1 and TRBJ2-7; 8 bases agree with TRBD1. CDR3 length: 13 amino acids. J lost 0 bases, V lost 4 bases, and 2 bases had no gene match. Germline V gene lookup returns CDR1 SQVTM and CDR2 ANQGSEA. The CDR3 coding sequence is TGCAGCGTTGCCGGACAGGGCTCCTACGAGCAGTACTTC. Translated, it gives CSVAGQGSYEQYF.

The gene calls are TRBV28 and TRBJ2-7; 8 positions match TRBD2. In germline, CDR1 is MDHEN, CDR2 SYDVKM. The length of the CDR3 is 13 residues. V dropped 8 bases and J dropped 5; count of bases not matched to a gene: 8. The CDR3 DNA reads TGTGCCAGCCAACGGGAGGGCCTGAACGAGCAGTACTTC. Protein: CASQREGLNEQYF.

This clone was recorded only once. V usage is TRBV4-1 and J usage is TRBJ2-5; possible D gene TRBD1, 6 bases. The ends were cut back, 7 bases at V and 7 bases at J, with 22 bases in the middle. The germline V gene has CDR1 MGHRA and CDR2 YSYEKL. The CDR3 spans 15 residues. The CDR3 protein is CASTHGTSSWGTQYF. In nucleotides, the CDR3 is TGCGCCAGCACCCACGGGACATCATCGTGGGGGACCCAGTACTTC.

CDR3 sequence reads: CSAWDGYEQYF. The CDR3, as DNA: TGCAGTGCTTGGGACGGGTACGAGCAGTACTTC. This sequence joins TRBV20-1 and TRBJ2-7; tentatively, D is TRBD1 or TRBD2 (5 bases each). Trimming stripped 5 bases from V and 4 bases from J, with 9 bases between. CDR1 is DFQATT and CDR2 is SNEGSKA in the germline V gene (reference sequence). The CDR3 runs 11 residues.

The chain combines TRBV5-6 with TRBJ2-7, with no clear D. Trimming took 5 bases from V and 4 from J, leaving 19 bases between them. Germline V gene lookup returns CDR1 SGHDT and CDR2 YYEEEE. CDR3 length: 15 residues. CDR3 in DNA: TGTGCCAGCAGACCCCGGCGAGCCGCCGTTTACGAGCAGTACTTC. Translated, it gives CASRPRRAAVYEQYF.

The table lists this clone with a count of one. This chain joins TRBV29-1 and TRBJ1-1, with D unclear. V was trimmed by 4 bases and J by 8 bases, leaving 8 bases between them. The CDR3 has 10 residues. CDR1 is SQVTM and CDR2 is ANQGSEA in the germline V gene. The chain's CDR3 is CSVVGLEAFF. The DNA for the CDR3 is TGCAGCGTTGTTGGGTTAGAAGCTTTCTTT.

This clone was detected only a few times. J is TRBJ2-2 and V is TRBV6-5; D is unresolved. With 6 bases removed from V and 0 bases from J, the gap between germline ends came to 5 bases. Germline assignment: CDR1 MNHEY and CDR2 SVGAGI. The CDR3 has 13 residues. The CDR3 coding sequence is TGTGCCAGCAGCCCCGCGAACACCGGGGAGCTGTTTTTT. Amino acid sequence: CASSPANTGELFF.